These 22 T cell receptor beta chains share one sample of origin, sequenced in a study of regulatory T cells in long-lasting Graves disease. Arm-PCR of CDR3 regions and iRepertoire HTBI primers were the basis on which TCR beta libraries were built. Each CDR3 protein gets one entry after TCRdb re-called the multiplex PCR reads with MiXCR. The data show 530,000 or so distinct CDR3 sequences, about 16% seen once. Time point described: newly diagnosed GD, antithyroid drugs for less than 3 months. From PBMCs, RNA was extracted and then used to make the TCR library. These data were also filed under a second study, of T cells in Graves' hyperthyroidism and ophthalmopathy.

The sequencing used peripheral blood mononuclear cells (PBMCs), collected at new diagnosis, from a patient treated with antithyroid drugs. The receptors were gathered from a man aged 18 to 30 with Graves disease.

This clonotype was seen a handful of times. CDR3: CASSPPRGVEGYTF. The CDR3 bases are TGTGCCAGTAGTCCCCCTCGGGGAGTCGAGGGCTACACCTTC. The chain combines TRBV19 with TRBJ1-2, with D unresolved. CDR1 and CDR2 from the germline V gene are LNHDA and SQIVND (reference sequence). The CDR3 spans 14 residues. The ends were cut back, 5 bases at V and 8 bases at J, with 18 bases in the middle. Drawing the rest from reference TRBV19 and TRBJ1-2, the complete variable domain is DGGITQSPKYLFRKEGQNVTLSCEQNLNHDAMYWYRQDPGQGLRLIYYSQIVNDFQKGDIAEGYSVSREKKESFPLTVTSAQKNPTAFYLCASSPPRGVEGYTFGSGTRLTVV.

This clonotype came up many times. The gene calls are TRBV6-1 and TRBJ2-1, with 15 bases aligning to TRBD2. CDR3 length equals 19 residues. Trimming removed 6 bases from V and 2 bases from J; junction bases left unmatched: 11. Germline CDR1 and CDR2: MNHNS and SASEGT. The DNA for the CDR3 is TGTGCCAGCAGACAACGGGGGACTAGCGGGAGGTGGCCCTACAATGAGCAGTTCTTC. Protein sequence: CASRQRGTSGRWPYNEQFF.

At least ten counts were recorded for this clonotype. The rearrangement links TRBV12-3 or TRBV12-4 to TRBJ2-5; D is unclear. CDR3 size: 13 residues. Trimming left V 3 bases short and J 5 bases short, with 10 bases between. The CDR3 loop reads CASSFFAPETQYF. The DNA for the CDR3 is TGTGCCAGCAGTTTCTTTGCGCCGGAGACCCAGTACTTC.

This chain uses TRBV5-1 with TRBJ2-5; 12 nucleotides match TRBD2. The CDR3 has 16 residues. After removal of 4 bases from V and 5 bases from J, the junction contained 9 bases not matched to a gene. The germline gives CDR1 SGHRS, CDR2 YFSETQ. The CDR3, as DNA: TGCGCCAGCAGCCCATCGACTAGCGGGAGCGCCGAGACCCAGTACTTC. Its protein is CASSPSTSGSAETQYF.

Many counts were recorded for this clonotype. This rearrangement joins TRBV2 to TRBJ2-2; D perhaps matches TRBD2 (5 bases). The CDR3 runs 16 residues. CDR1 and CDR2 (germline): SNHLY, FYNNEI. Trimming pared 5 bases from V and 0 bases from J, leaving 13 bases between. The CDR3 is CASSPGRGSNTGELFF. The CDR3 region has the DNA TGTGCCAGCAGTCCCGGACGGGGATCGAACACCGGGGAGCTGTTTTTT.

The chain links TRBV20-1 to TRBJ2-1; 7 bases fit TRBD2. Unmatched junction bases numbered 22, after V lost 0 bases and J lost 8 bases. Germline lookup yields CDR1 DFQATT and CDR2 SNEGSKA (reference sequence). This CDR3 spans 19 amino acids. CDR3 DNA: TGCAGTGCTAGAGATCCCCGGGGAACCCGGGGGGAGGGCCTTGATGAGCAGTTCTTC. Translated: CSARDPRGTRGEGLDEQFF.

V gene TRBV11-2 combines with J gene TRBJ2-1, with TRBD2 as a possible D gene (5 bases). Germline CDR1 and CDR2: SGHAT and FQNNGV. V was clipped by 7 bases and J by 0 bases, with 16 bases between them. This CDR3 has 16 amino acids. CDR3 DNA sequence: TGTGCCAGCACCGATAACCCCCGGGGCTCCTACAATGAGCAGTTCTTC. Amino acid sequence: CASTDNPRGSYNEQFF.

The rearrangement uses TRBV6-5 and TRBJ1-4; D remains ambiguous. Germline-derived CDR1 and CDR2 are MNHEY and SVGAGI. V gave up 2 bases and J gave up 4 bases, with 8 bases separating them. The CDR3 has 14 amino acids. CDR3 nucleotides: TGTGCCAGCAGTTACCGGCGGGTTAATGAAAAACTGTTTTTT. This encodes CASSYRRVNEKLFF.

The sample holds many counts of this clonotype. The J gene is TRBJ2-7, the V gene TRBV30; D not certain. This CDR3 contains 12 residues. Germline V lookup: CDR1 GTSNPN, CDR2 SVGIG (reference sequence). V was trimmed by 0 bases and J by 6 bases, leaving 9 bases between them. The CDR3 DNA is TGTGCCTGGAGTGTACTGACAAGCGAGCAGTACTTC. This encodes CAWSVLTSEQYF.

The V call is TRBV5-6, the J call TRBJ2-5; TRBD2 might be the D (6 bases). Trimming removed 4 bases at V and 5 bases at J, with 24 bases between. The CDR3 is made up of 17 amino acids. Germline CDR1 and CDR2: SGHDT and YYEEEE. The CDR3 spells CASSLPLENRRVETQYF. The DNA of the CDR3 is TGTGCCAGCAGCCTGCCATTGGAGAACAGGAGGGTTGAGACCCAGTACTTC.

This clonotype has ten or more counts. V and J are TRBV28 and TRBJ2-5, with D possibly called TRBD1 or TRBD2 (5 bases each). This CDR3 comprises 15 residues. CDR1 and CDR2 (germline): MDHEN, SYDVKM. V gave up 2 bases and J gave up 1 base, with 11 bases separating them. CDR3 in amino acids: CASSLPGRLQETQYF. The CDR3 region has the DNA TGTGCCAGCAGTTTACCGGGACGGCTCCAAGAGACCCAGTACTTC.

This clonotype was observed many times. V is TRBV20-1 and J is TRBJ2-3; D gene unclear. Trimming removed 3 bases from V and 1 base from J, with 11 bases in between. The CDR3 totals 14 residues. Germline V gene lookup returns CDR1 DFQATT and CDR2 SNEGSKA (reference sequence). The DNA for the CDR3 is TGCAGTGCTAGTGGTCTTAGTCGCACAGATACGCAGTATTTT. Protein product: CSASGLSRTDTQYF.

This chain uses TRBV30 with TRBJ1-5; D remains ambiguous. Germline values: CDR1 GTSNPN, CDR2 SVGIG (reference sequence). The V gene lost 1 base and the J gene lost 0 bases, with 4 bases spanning the gap. The CDR3 is 13 residues long. CDR3 sequence reads: CAWSDGSNQPQHF. Written as DNA, the CDR3 is TGTGCCTGGAGTGACGGTAGCAATCAGCCCCAGCATTTT.

The V call is TRBV29-1, the J call TRBJ2-7; D perhaps matches TRBD2 (7 bases). Trimming stripped 6 bases from V and 5 bases from J, with 17 bases between. The CDR3 length is 13 residues. Germline V CDR1 and CDR2: SQVTM, ANQGSEA. The CDR3 coding sequence is TGCAGCGTCTCAAGGGGGGGCTTAAACGAGCAGTACTTC. This translates into CSVSRGGLNEQYF.

This clonotype has a count of ten or more. The CDR3 coding sequence is TGTGCCAGCATACCAGGGGCGTCCGAGCAGTACTTC. Amino acid sequence: CASIPGASEQYF. This chain uses TRBV2 with TRBJ2-7, with a possible D match to TRBD1 (6 bases). V shed 7 bases and J shed 6 bases, with 13 bases lying between them. CDR1 is SNHLY, CDR2 FYNNEI, per germline. There are 12 residues in the CDR3. Full variable domain (missing parts from reference TRBV2 and TRBJ2-7): EPEVTQTPSHQVTQMGQEVILRCVPISNHLYFYWYRQILGQKVEFLVSFYNNEISEKSEIFDDQFSVERPDGSNFTLKIRSTKLEDSAMYFCASIPGASEQYFGPGTRLTVT.

This chain connects TRBV24-1 to TRBJ2-3, with D possibly matching TRBD1 (5 bases). CDR3 length: 13 amino acids. V gave up 6 bases and J gave up 4 bases, with 10 bases separating them. Germline V gives CDR1 KGHDR, CDR2 SFDVKD. CDR3 region: CATSRGSADTQYF. CDR3 coding DNA: TGTGCCACCAGTAGGGGAAGTGCAGATACGCAGTATTTT.

This clonotype was picked up many times. The chain joins TRBV27 to TRBJ2-1; D unclear. The CDR3 has 14 amino acids. With 8 bases removed from V and 0 bases from J, the gap between germline ends came to 11 bases. Germline V gives CDR1 MNHEY, CDR2 SMNVEV (reference sequence). In DNA, the CDR3 is TGTGCCAGCGGTCGGGTCAGCTCCTACAATGAGCAGTTCTTC. It codes for CASGRVSSYNEQFF.

The rearrangement links TRBV10-3 to TRBJ1-1, with D possibly matching TRBD1 (5 bases). Germline values: CDR1 ENHRY, CDR2 SYGVKD. Trimming left V 6 bases short and J 6 bases short, with 17 bases between. The CDR3 sequence is 14 residues long. CDR3 DNA: TGTGCCATCAGATTCGACCTACAGGTCGCTGAAGCTTTCTTT. This encodes CAIRFDLQVAEAFF.

The chain combines TRBV2 with TRBJ1-2; 7 positions agree with TRBD1. Germline loops: CDR1 SNHLY, CDR2 FYNNEI. The CDR3 covers 12 residues. Losses at the gene ends were 8 bases for V and 4 bases for J; bases not matched to a gene: 4. This CDR3 is CASWRDSYGYTF. The CDR3 bases are TGTGCCAGCTGGAGGGACAGCTATGGCTACACCTTC.

The gene calls are TRBV6-1 and TRBJ1-1; D is unclear. Trimming took off 8 bases at V and 11 bases at J, with 9 bases between the two ends. This CDR3 region has 9 residues. CDR1 and CDR2 from the germline V gene are MNHNS and SASEGT. Written as DNA, the CDR3 is TGTGCCAGCTCGTCCGGGGCTTTCTTT. As protein: CASSSGAFF.

This clonotype was recorded many times. The chain couples TRBV20-1 to TRBJ1-2; D gene uncertain. Germline CDR1 reads DFQATT; CDR2 reads SNEGSKA (reference sequence). The CDR3 covers 15 residues. The V end was cut by 1 base, the J end by 3 bases, with 15 bases between. This CDR3 reads CSARVSFQIDYGYTF. As DNA, the CDR3 is TGCAGTGCTAGAGTCAGTTTTCAGATCGACTATGGCTACACCTTC.

At least ten counts were recorded for this clonotype. The gene calls are TRBV29-1 and TRBJ2-2, with 10 bases aligning to TRBD1. This CDR3 spans 14 amino acids. In germline, CDR1 is SQVTM, CDR2 ANQGSEA. J gave up 3 bases and V 3 bases, and 1 base lay outside the gene matches. The CDR3 is CSVDGQGDTGELFF. CDR3 in DNA: TGCAGCGTTGACGGACAGGGGGACACCGGGGAGCTGTTTTTT.